Shown below are 12 T cell receptor beta chains from a single sample sequenced in a study of immune cell composition in non-small cell lung cancer. Assay used: immunoSEQ multiplex PCR; TCRdb lists only in-frame clones, some missing. The sample contains about 2,500 clones, around 84% of which appear only once. The sample taken for sequencing was lung tumor tissue. All receptors derive from a human donor with non-small cell lung cancer.

A few counts support this clone. The chain employs TRBV4-2 and TRBJ1-5; 8 bases are a match to TRBD1. V lost 1 base, J lost 0 bases, and 17 bases stayed unmatched. Germline loops: CDR1 LGHNA, CDR2 YNFKEQ. The CDR3 covers 21 residues. This CDR3 is CASSQGSVSSLTGDSNQPQHF. The CDR3 nucleotides read TGTGCCAGCAGCCAAGGGTCCGTGAGTAGTTTGACAGGGGATAGCAATCAGCCCCAGCATTTT.

The rearrangement uses TRBV4-1 and TRBJ1-5, with 7 bases identical to TRBD1. The CDR3 covers 14 residues. V shed 3 bases, J shed 7 bases, and the junction held 6 bases outside the gene matches. Germline V gene data show CDR1 as MGHRA and CDR2 as YSYEKL. For the CDR3, the DNA is TGCGCCAGCAGCCACGAGGGGGCCTGGCAGCCCCAGCATTTT. It encodes CASSHEGAWQPQHF.

This clone appeared once. In DNA form, the CDR3 reads TGCGCCAGCAGCTTGGGACTAGCGGGAGGGCAGGATACGCAGTATTTT. Translated: CASSLGLAGGQDTQYF. The chain uses TRBV5-1 and TRBJ2-3; 14 bases fit TRBD2. V shed 0 bases and J 6 bases; nucleotides not matched to a gene: 3. This CDR3 region has 16 residues. From germline, CDR1 is SGHRS and CDR2 YFSETQ.

The J gene is TRBJ1-1, the V gene TRBV30; TRBD1 aligns across 9 bases. J gave up 0 bases and V 8 bases, and 1 base lay outside the gene matches. The CDR3 totals 12 residues. Germline-derived CDR1 and CDR2 are GTSNPN and SVGIG (reference sequence). The CDR3 nucleotides are TGTGCCGGGACAGGGCTGAACACTGAAGCTTTCTTT. Its translation: CAGTGLNTEAFF.

CDR3 in amino acids: CASSPGPSGSTDTQYF. The CDR3, as DNA: TGCGCCAGCAGTCCCGGCCCTAGCGGGAGCACAGATACGCAGTATTTT. V is TRBV5-1 and J is TRBJ2-3; TRBD2 agrees at 8 bases. Germline V CDR1 and CDR2: SGHRS, YFSETQ. Trimming at V came to 5 bases and at J to 0 bases, leaving 8 bases not matched to a gene. CDR3 length equals 16 residues.

The V and J genes are TRBV19 and TRBJ1-1; 9 bases fit TRBD1. Germline CDR1 is LNHDA and CDR2 is SQIVND (reference sequence). This CDR3 is 15 amino acids long. V trimming: 1 base; J trimming: 6 bases; junction bases outside the gene matches: 6. The CDR3: CASSIGTGEGAEAFF. For the CDR3, the DNA is TGTGCCAGTAGTATAGGGACAGGGGAGGGCGCTGAAGCTTTCTTT.

This CDR3 reads CASSVEGDPYNEQFF. For the CDR3, the DNA is TGTGCCAGCAGCGTAGAGGGGGACCCCTACAATGAGCAGTTCTTC. The V and J genes are TRBV9 and TRBJ2-1; D is possibly TRBD1 (6 bases). The V gene's germline CDR1 is SGDLS and CDR2 YYNGEE. CDR3 length equals 15 residues. V was shortened by 0 bases and J by 2 bases, with 9 bases between the two germline ends.

This clone appeared once. CDR3 sequence: CASSPPSAGVGANTGELFF. Written as DNA, the CDR3 is TGTGCCAGCTCACCCCCTAGTGCGGGGGTGGGGGCGAACACCGGGGAGCTGTTTTTT. J is TRBJ2-2 and V is TRBV18; 7 bases align to TRBD2. Trimming at V came to 3 bases and at J to 0 bases, leaving 13 bases not matched to a gene. The germline V gene has CDR1 KGHSH and CDR2 LQKENI. The CDR3 is made up of 19 amino acids.

A word on this clone: The junction departs from the called germline gene at one end, perhaps through a read error. The chain has TRBV5-4 and TRBJ1-2; weak D call: TRBD1 (6 bases). Germline values: CDR1 SGHNT, CDR2 YYREEE (reference sequence). The length of the CDR3 is 11 residues. CDR3 bases: TGTGCCAGCTCCAGGTGGGGACATCCCGTCTTC. This gives the protein CASSRWGHPVF.

The chain employs TRBV9 and TRBJ2-3; 10 bases map to TRBD2. Unmatched junction bases numbered 11, after V lost 2 bases and J lost 2 bases. Germline CDR1 SGDLS, CDR2 YYNGEE. The length of the CDR3 is 18 residues. Here the CDR3 reads CASSVRGIAGGTTDTQYF. Written as DNA, the CDR3 is TGTGCCAGCAGCGTCAGAGGAATAGCGGGAGGAACCACAGATACGCAGTATTTT.

The chain combines TRBV5-8 with TRBJ2-1; 9 bases agree with TRBD1. The V and J ends lost 6 bases and 4 bases, in that order; junction bases with no gene match: 5. The CDR3 is made up of 14 amino acids. Germline assignment: CDR1 SGHTS and CDR2 YDEGEE. The CDR3 protein is CASTADRGYNEQFF. In DNA, the CDR3 is TGTGCCAGCACCGCCGACAGGGGGTACAATGAGCAGTTCTTC.

This chain's CDR3 is CASSQEGASGRTGELFF. The CDR3 DNA reads as TGCGCCAGCAGCCAAGAAGGGGCTAGCGGGAGGACCGGGGAGCTGTTTTTT. This chain uses TRBV4-3 with TRBJ2-2, with 11 bases lining up with TRBD2. Germline V gives CDR1 LGHNA, CDR2 YSLEER. J gave up 5 bases and V 0 bases, and 5 bases lay outside the gene matches. The CDR3 contains 17 residues.